This TCR beta chain derives from a study of blood T cell repertoires in COVID-19. Clones were read by immunoSEQ multiplex PCR, and TCRdb kept only the in-frame ones, dropping some. The sample carries about 220,000 clones, around 87% recorded once. Trimming removed 0 bases from V and 8 bases from J; junction bases left unmatched: 7. CDR3 size: 16 residues. CDR1 is SGHRS and CDR2 is YFSETQ in the germline V gene. Source material: PBMCs or T cells enriched from blood (not recorded which). This TCR was recovered from a man aged 30 to 39 who had been exposed to COVID-19. The rearrangement joins TRBV5-1 to TRBJ2-2; TRBD2 matches at 10 bases. The CDR3 DNA follows: TGCGCCAGCAGCTTGGAAGTTCTAGCGGGGGTAGGGGAGCTGTTTTTT. Translation: CASSLEVLAGVGELFF. The whole variable domain, remainder taken from reference TRBV5-1 and TRBJ2-2, is KAGVTQTPRYLIKTRGQQVTLSCSPISGHRSVSWYQQTPGQGLQFLFEYFSETQRNKGNFPGRFSGRQFSNSRSEMNVSTLELGDSALYLCASSLEVLAGVGELFFGEGSRLTVL.